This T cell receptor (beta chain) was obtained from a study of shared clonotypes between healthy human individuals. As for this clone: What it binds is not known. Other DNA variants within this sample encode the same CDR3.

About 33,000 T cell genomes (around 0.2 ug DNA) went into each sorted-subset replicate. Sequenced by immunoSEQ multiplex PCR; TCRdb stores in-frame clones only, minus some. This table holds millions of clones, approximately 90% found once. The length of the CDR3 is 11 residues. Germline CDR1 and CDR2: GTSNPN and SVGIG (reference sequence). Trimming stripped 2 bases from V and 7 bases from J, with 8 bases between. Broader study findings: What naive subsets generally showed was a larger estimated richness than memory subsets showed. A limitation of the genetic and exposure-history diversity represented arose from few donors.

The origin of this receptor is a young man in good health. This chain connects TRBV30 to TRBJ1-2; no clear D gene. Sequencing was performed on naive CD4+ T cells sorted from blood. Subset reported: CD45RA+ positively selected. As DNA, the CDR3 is TGTGCCTGGAGTACCGGTTCTGGCTACACCTTC. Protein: CAWSTGSGYTF.